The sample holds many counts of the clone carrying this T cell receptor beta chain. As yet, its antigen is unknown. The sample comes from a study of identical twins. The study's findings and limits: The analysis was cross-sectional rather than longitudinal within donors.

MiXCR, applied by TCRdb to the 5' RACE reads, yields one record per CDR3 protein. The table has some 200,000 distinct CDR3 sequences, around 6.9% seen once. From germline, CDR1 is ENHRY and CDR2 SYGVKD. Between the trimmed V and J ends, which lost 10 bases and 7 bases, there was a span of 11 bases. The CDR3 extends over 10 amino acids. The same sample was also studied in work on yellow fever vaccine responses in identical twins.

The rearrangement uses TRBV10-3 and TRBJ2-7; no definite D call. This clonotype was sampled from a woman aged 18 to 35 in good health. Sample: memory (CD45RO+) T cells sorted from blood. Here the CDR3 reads CATTSGEQYF. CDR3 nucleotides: TGTGCCACCACAAGTGGGGAGCAGTACTTC.